This TCR beta chain was sequenced in a study of patients and donors after allogeneic stem cell transplantation. Each CDR3 protein gets one entry after TCRdb re-called the RT-PCR reads with MiXCR. Here the sample spans about 960,000 distinct CDR3 sequences, more than 15% being singletons. This clonotype was observed a handful of times. Germline V gene lookup returns CDR1 SGHRS and CDR2 YFSETQ. Trimming removed 4 bases at V and 4 bases at J, with 11 bases between. The CDR3 is 14 amino acids. Sequencing was performed on blood, either unsorted or a sorted T cell fraction (not recorded which). This clonotype originated in a human donor who was either an allogeneic HSCT recipient or a stem cell or donor lymphocyte infusion donor (not recorded which). It is not recorded whose cells these are; they may come from a transplant donor. The gene calls are TRBV5-1 and TRBJ2-2; D call uncertain. The CDR3 region has the DNA TGCGCCAGCAGCACTACGTCCCGCACCGGGGAGCTGTTTTTT. Amino acid sequence: CASSTTSRTGELFF. The full variable domain, completed using reference TRBV5-1 and TRBJ2-2, is KAGVTQTPRYLIKTRGQQVTLSCSPISGHRSVSWYQQTPGQGLQFLFEYFSETQRNKGNFPGRFSGRQFSNSRSEMNVSTLELGDSALYLCASSTTSRTGELFFGEGSRLTVL.